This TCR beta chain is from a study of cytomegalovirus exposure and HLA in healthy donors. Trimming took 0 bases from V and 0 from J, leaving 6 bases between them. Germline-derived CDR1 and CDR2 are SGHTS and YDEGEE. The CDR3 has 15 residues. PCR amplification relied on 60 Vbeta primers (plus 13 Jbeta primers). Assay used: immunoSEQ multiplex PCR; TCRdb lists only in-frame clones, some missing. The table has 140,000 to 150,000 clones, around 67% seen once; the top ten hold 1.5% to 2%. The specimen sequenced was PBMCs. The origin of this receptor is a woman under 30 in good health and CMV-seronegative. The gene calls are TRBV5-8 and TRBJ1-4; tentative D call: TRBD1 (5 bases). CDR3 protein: CASSLGTTTNEKLFF. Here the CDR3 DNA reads TGTGCCAGCAGCTTGGGGACAACAACTAATGAAAAACTGTTTTTT.